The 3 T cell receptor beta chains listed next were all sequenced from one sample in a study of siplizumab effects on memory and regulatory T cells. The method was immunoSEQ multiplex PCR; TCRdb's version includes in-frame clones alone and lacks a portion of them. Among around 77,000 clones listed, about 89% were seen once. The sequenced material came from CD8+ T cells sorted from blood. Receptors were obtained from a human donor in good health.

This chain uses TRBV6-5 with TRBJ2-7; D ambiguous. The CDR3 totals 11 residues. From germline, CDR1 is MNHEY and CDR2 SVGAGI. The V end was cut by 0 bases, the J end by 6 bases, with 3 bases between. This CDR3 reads CASSYSSEQYF. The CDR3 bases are TGTGCCAGCAGTTACTCTAGCGAGCAGTACTTC.

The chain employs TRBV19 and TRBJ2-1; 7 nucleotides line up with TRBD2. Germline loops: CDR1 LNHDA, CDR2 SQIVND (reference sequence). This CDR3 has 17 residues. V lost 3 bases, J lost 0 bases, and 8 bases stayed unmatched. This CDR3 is CASSIWGGDSSYNEQFF. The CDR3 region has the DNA TGTGCCAGTAGTATCTGGGGGGGTGACAGCTCCTACAATGAGCAGTTCTTC.

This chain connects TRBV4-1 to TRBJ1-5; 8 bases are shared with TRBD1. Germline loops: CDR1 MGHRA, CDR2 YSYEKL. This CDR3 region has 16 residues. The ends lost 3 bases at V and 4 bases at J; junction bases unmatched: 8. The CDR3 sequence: CASSHNFRQGNQPQHF. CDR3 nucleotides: TGCGCCAGCAGCCACAACTTCAGACAGGGGAATCAGCCCCAGCATTTT.